This TCR beta chain comes out of a study of blood T cell repertoires in COVID-19 (dated by TCRdb to about 2020). For context, the study as a whole: Collaborator samples came from the United States, Italy and Spain and covered acute and convalescent phases of COVID-19. Samples came from the ongoing ImmuneRACE study (first 160 participants) plus 1,254 subjects from 6 global collaborators. The repertoires were released in a freely available public database intended as a resource for research on the immune response to SARS-CoV-2. The sample metadata nearly always contained a de-identified subject ID, COVID-19 status, age in years and sex. Subjects who had been exposed to COVID-19, were actively infected with it, or had recovered from it provided the deeply sampled blood TCRbeta repertoires that made up the dataset. Where available, HLA class I and class II types were obtained from metadata supplied by the sample provider rather than from assay-based typing. The material from the prospective study consisted of cDNA or gDNA derived from T cells, B-cell-depleted T cells, or PBMCs. Beyond this particular receptor, the publication reports: Clinical and demographic metadata were provided uncurated, with the amount varying by source and participant.

The CDR3 starts with the cysteine, ends with the phenylalanine, and has 14 residues. Just the 42-base CDR3 DNA is kept, in frame starting at base 1. The germline V gene sets CDR1 to SGHRS and CDR2 to YFSETQ. A distance of 16 bases separates the germline ends of V and J, which lose 2 bases and 7 bases respectively. This clone was detected a few times. The antigen this receptor binds is unknown. It has no much larger one-base neighbor in the sample; base qualities were not kept. In Seattle, one collaborating source enrolled patients while the infection was active and tracked those patients longitudinally over the course of disease. Whole blood was collected in K2EDTA tubes by collaborating institutions according to the institutions' own protocols. Collaborator samples were shipped for TCRbeta analysis as frozen whole blood, isolated PBMCs, or DNA extracted from either sample type. TCRbeta CDR3 regions were amplified from genomic DNA using the immunoSEQ Assay, a bias-controlled multiplex PCR. As for how the authors treated the data: Within the assay, amplification of reference gene primers was used to estimate how many nucleated cells each sample contained. Sequence reads were collapsed and filtered to measure the absolute abundance of every unique TCRbeta CDR3 rearrangement. For each sample, productive Simpson clonality was calculated as the square root of Simpson's diversity index over productive rearrangements. TCRdb limited this immuneACCESS table to in-frame rearrangements with V and J called. A share of clones is missing; checked studies link under half to unresolved V genes, and the rest is unexplained. Clonal size and the V and J genes are those of that table, whereas D and trimming came from the DNA. Recorded for this sample are about 410,000 clones; around nine tenths of them occurred a single time. The biggest ten clones account for approximately 1.5% of the sample.

The sequence is built from TRBV5-1 and TRBJ2-7; perhaps TRBD1 is the D gene, with 5 bases matching. The source is a woman aged 40 to 50 with COVID-19, enrolled during active disease. Source material: peripheral blood. The CDR3 region has the sequence CASSFRPGNREQYF. The sequence in DNA is TGCGCCAGCAGCTTCAGGCCAGGAAACAGGGAGCAGTACTTC.